The next 3 T cell receptor beta chains were all read from a single sample in a study of beta chain features in type 1 diabetes. Findings and caveats of the study: In every one of the four CD4+ subsets, TCRB CDR3s were moderately but significantly shorter in Type 1 diabetes patients.

TCRB transcripts that were expressed got sequenced, as all of the isolated RNA had been reverse transcribed. Clones were read by immunoSEQ multiplex PCR, and TCRdb kept only the in-frame ones, dropping some. The sample lists hundreds of thousands of clones, over 13% occurring once. These receptors lack a known antigen. Sequencing input: naive CD4+ T cells from blood. The receptor set was obtained from a young man with type 1 diabetes.

The rearrangement uses TRBV5-1 and TRBJ2-7; D is perhaps TRBD1 (5 bases). CDR1 and CDR2 from the germline V gene are SGHRS and YFSETQ. The CDR3 spans 13 residues. V lost 1 base and J lost 3, with 8 bases in between. The CDR3 region is CASSLSTDYEQYF. The CDR3 DNA reads TGCGCCAGCAGCTTGTCGACAGACTACGAGCAGTACTTC.

This clone occurred a few times. CDR3 DNA: TGTGCCAGCAGCTGGGGAGGAACAGGGAAAGAGACCCAGTACTTC. It encodes CASSWGGTGKETQYF. The chain has TRBV5-6 and TRBJ2-5, with D perhaps matching TRBD1 or TRBD2 (6 bases each). The CDR3 has 15 amino acids. Germline-derived CDR1 and CDR2 are SGHDT and YYEEEE. Trimming removed 3 bases at V and 3 bases at J, with 15 bases between.

The genes are TRBV5-1 and TRBJ1-1; 7 positions agree with TRBD1. The CDR3 has 15 residues. Germline V gene data show CDR1 as SGHRS and CDR2 as YFSETQ. The V and J ends lost 4 bases and 4 bases, in that order; junction bases with no gene match: 10. The CDR3 is CASSALTGPPTEAFF. CDR3 sequence (DNA): TGCGCCAGCAGCGCCTTGACAGGGCCTCCCACTGAAGCTTTCTTT.